The rows below give T cell receptor beta chains drawn from one sample of a study of blood T cells in healthy people across ages. MiXCR, applied by TCRdb to the 5' RACE reads, yields one record per CDR3 protein. This sample has around 1,500,000 distinct CDR3 sequences, with roughly 27% found just once. The sample comprised blood. The receptors were gathered from a woman aged 25-40 years in good health. Each CDR3 is given with its conserved first and last residue. The D gene is left open where the match is weak. Clone size is not always given. Where it is, it says once, few, many or a class for expanded clones.

v_call	j_call	cdr3_length	d_call	clone_size	cdr3_nt	cdr3_aa
TRBV7-3	TRBJ2-3	16	TRBD2	few	TGTGCCAGCAGCCCCACAGCGGGGGCCTTCACAGATACGCAGTATTTT	CASSPTAGAFTDTQYF
TRBV7-2	TRBJ2-5	16	.	many	TGTGCCAGCAGCTCAACTCCCCTGCGTAGACAAGAGACCCAGTACTTC	CASSSTPLRRQETQYF
TRBV21-1	TRBJ1-1	16	.	few	TGTGCCAGCAGCGCCCAGGTCGGGGGGAAGAACACTGAAGCTTTCTTT	CASSAQVGGKNTEAFF
TRBV5-1	TRBJ2-1	14	TRBD1	.	TGCGCCAGCAGCTTGGAGGGACAGGGCTATGAGCAGTTCTTC	CASSLEGQGYEQFF
TRBV5-1	TRBJ2-1	15	TRBD2	few	TGCGCCAGCAGCTTAAAGCGGGGGCCCTACAATGAGCAGTTCTTC	CASSLKRGPYNEQFF
TRBV9	TRBJ1-2	18	TRBD1	.	TGTGCCAGCAGCCCACAAGTTGGGCGAGGGGGCGCCGGCTATGGCTACACCTTC	CASSPQVGRGGAGYGYTF
TRBV28	TRBJ2-3	15	TRBD2	.	TGTGCCAGCACCATGAGCGGGGGGGGCCCAGATACGCAGTATTTT	CASTMSGGGPDTQYF
TRBV29-1	TRBJ2-5	12	.	many	TGCAGCGCAACAGGTTACCAAGAGACCCAGTACTTC	CSATGYQETQYF
TRBV25-1	TRBJ1-5	16	.	few	TGTGCCAGAGGTCGGGACGAGCGCTTAAGCAATCAGCCCCAGCATTTT	CARGRDERLSNQPQHF
TRBV5-6	TRBJ1-2	11	.	.	TGTGCCAGCAGCTTTAAAGGACTTAACACCTTC	CASSFKGLNTF
TRBV18	TRBJ2-3	15	.	once	TGTGCCAGCTCACCATCCGGGGATCTCACAGATACGCAGTATTTT	CASSPSGDLTDTQYF
TRBV5-1	TRBJ1-2	15	.	many	TGCGCCAGCAGCTTGGTAGCAGGCGCTAACTATGGCTACACCTTC	CASSLVAGANYGYTF
TRBV20-1	TRBJ1-5	12	.	.	TGCAGTGCTCCGGACGGCACCGGGACCCAGCATTTT	CSAPDGTGTQHF
TRBV5-1	TRBJ1-4	14	.	few	TGCGCCAGCGCTCCCGGGGGAAGTAATGAAAAACTGTTTTTT	CASAPGGSNEKLFF
TRBV6-1	TRBJ1-6	13	.	.	TGTGCCAGCGCCAACCGATGGAGATCACCCCTCCACTTT	CASANRWRSPLHF
TRBV9	TRBJ1-2	11	TRBD1	.	TGTGCCAGCTCACAGGGGGGAAGCTACACCTTC	CASSQGGSYTF
TRBV12-3/TRBV12-4	TRBJ2-7	16	.	many	TGTGCCAGCAGTGCAGGGACCCGGGACATCTACTACGAGCAGTACTTC	CASSAGTRDIYYEQYF
TRBV6-2/TRBV6-3	TRBJ2-4	16	.	few	TGTGCCAGCAGTCCGAGACAGACCCTAGCCAAAAACATTCAGTACTTC	CASSPRQTLAKNIQYF
TRBV29-1	TRBJ2-3	10	.	many	TGCAGCGGACTAGTAGATACGCAGTATTTT	CSGLVDTQYF
TRBV12-3/TRBV12-4	TRBJ1-5	17	TRBD1	few	TGTGCCAGCTCTGCATTACTACAGGGGACGGGCAATCAGCCCCAGCATTTT	CASSALLQGTGNQPQHF
TRBV20-1	TRBJ2-3	14	.	.	TGCAGTGCTAGAAGGGGGGCACCCAGAGATACGCAGTATTTT	CSARRGAPRDTQYF
TRBV28	TRBJ2-7	16	TRBD1	.	TGTGCCAGCAGTTTGATCGGGACAGTAGATTCCTACGAGCAGTACTTC	CASSLIGTVDSYEQYF
TRBV20-1	TRBJ2-7	13	.	many	TGCAGTGCTAGAGGAGCGGATACCTACGAGCAGTACTTC	CSARGADTYEQYF
TRBV11-2	TRBJ2-2	15	.	few	TGTGCCAGCAGCTACATGGTCGGGGCCGCCGGGGAGCTGTTTTTT	CASSYMVGAAGELFF
TRBV3-1	TRBJ1-2	15	.	.	TGTGCCAGCAGCCAACGGGGACGGTCTAACTATGGCTACACCTTC	CASSQRGRSNYGYTF
TRBV4-3	TRBJ2-6	16	.	.	TGCGCCAGCAGCCAAGGGGAGGACTCTGGGGCCAACGTCCTGACTTTC	CASSQGEDSGANVLTF
TRBV20-1	TRBJ2-5	13	.	.	TGCAGTGCTAGAGATCCCAGCCAAGAGACCCGGTACTTC	CSARDPSQETRYF
TRBV9	TRBJ2-1	14	TRBD1	.	TGTGTCAGCAGCCCGGTGAGGGGGCTCAATGAGCGGTTCTTC	CVSSPVRGLNERFF
TRBV12-3/TRBV12-4	TRBJ2-7	14	.	many	TGTGCCAGCAGCCCCGTTGGGGGCGTCTACGAGCAGTACTTC	CASSPVGGVYEQYF
TRBV20-1	TRBJ1-2	13	TRBD1	.	TGCAGTGCTTTACGGACAGGGGGATATGGCTACACCTTC	CSALRTGGYGYTF
TRBV20-1	TRBJ1-1	13	.	.	TGCAGTGCTAGCAGAAGTGGGGGCACTGAAGCTTTCTTT	CSASRSGGTEAFF
TRBV7-2	TRBJ2-7	15	TRBD1	few	TGTGCCAGCAGCTTAGTTTCTCAGGGGGCCTACGAGCAGTACTTC	CASSLVSQGAYEQYF
TRBV7-3	TRBJ2-1	16	.	.	TGTGCCAGCAGCCCCTCGGGAATTGGCGCCTACAATGAGCAGTTCTTC	CASSPSGIGAYNEQFF
TRBV5-5	TRBJ1-1	17	.	.	TGTGCCAGCAGCTTAGAAGGGGCGCCCGGCGTGAACACTGAAGCTTTCTTT	CASSLEGAPGVNTEAFF
TRBV10-3	TRBJ2-1	16	.	few	TGTGCCATCAGTGAGTCGTTGGGGAGGAGCCTCAATGAGCAGTTCTTC	CAISESLGRSLNEQFF
TRBV7-2	TRBJ1-2	15	.	.	TGTGCCAGCAGCCCCGCCCGGACAGCTAGCTATGACTACACCTTC	CASSPARTASYDYTF
TRBV20-1	TRBJ2-3	15	.	few	TGCAGTGCTCTCTGGAGGGAGGCTAGCACAGATACGCAGTATTTT	CSALWREASTDTQYF
TRBV29-1	TRBJ1-2	12	.	.	TGCAGCGTTGAAGGGGGTGTAGGTGGCTACACCTTC	CSVEGGVGGYTF
TRBV7-2	TRBJ1-6	15	TRBD1	.	TGTGCCAGCAGCTTAGATGGACAGGTGGCATCACCCCTCCACTTT	CASSLDGQVASPLHF
TRBV9	TRBJ2-3	15	.	.	TGTGCCAGCAGCGACCAGTCGGCTAGCACAGATACGCAGTATTTT	CASSDQSASTDTQYF
TRBV6-1	TRBJ1-4	14	.	few	TGTGCCAGCAGTGACTGTTCAACTAATGAAAAACTGTTTTTT	CASSDCSTNEKLFF
TRBV12-3/TRBV12-4	TRBJ2-7	14	.	.	TGTGCCAGCAGTTGTGTCGGGGCCTCGGACGAGCAGTACTTC	CASSCVGASDEQYF
TRBV9	TRBJ2-5	13	.	many	TGTGCCAGCAGCGTAGGGGTTGAGGAGACCCAGTACTTC	CASSVGVEETQYF
TRBV12-3/TRBV12-4	TRBJ1-5	14	.	.	TGTGCCAGCAGCGTTAGGGAGAGGGATCAGCCCCAGCATTTT	CASSVRERDQPQHF
TRBV20-1	TRBJ1-4	13	.	few	TGCAGTGCTGTACAGGCAGTTAATGAAAAACTGTTTTTT	CSAVQAVNEKLFF
TRBV6-2/TRBV6-3	TRBJ2-3	15	TRBD2	few	TGTGCCAGCAGTCTTAGCGGGGGGTGGTCAGATACGCAGTATTTT	CASSLSGGWSDTQYF
TRBV4-3	TRBJ2-1	17	.	once	TGCGTCAGCAGCCAAGATGCGGCAGGGGCCTCCTACAATGAGCAGTTCTTC	CVSSQDAAGASYNEQFF
TRBV9	TRBJ1-4	16	.	few	TGTGCCAGCAGCTCTCAACCGGGACTTACAAATGAAAAACTGTTTTTT	CASSSQPGLTNEKLFF
TRBV5-1	TRBJ1-1	14	.	.	TGCGCCAGCAGCTTGGCCCTTACCGACACTGAAGCTTTCTTT	CASSLALTDTEAFF
TRBV7-9	TRBJ1-1	15	TRBD1	few	TGTGCCAGCAGCTCCCTGGACAGGGTTAAGGCTGAAGCTTTCTTT	CASSSLDRVKAEAFF
TRBV2	TRBJ1-2	14	.	.	TGTGCCAGCAGTGAGGGGACGGTATACTATGGCTACACCTTC	CASSEGTVYYGYTF
TRBV12-3/TRBV12-4	TRBJ2-2	14	.	.	TGTGCCAGCAGTTTTAGTGAGAACACCGGGGAGCTGTTTTTT	CASSFSENTGELFF
TRBV7-6	TRBJ1-6	14	.	few	TGTGCCAGCAGCGCCCAGGACAGCAGTTCACCCCTCCACTTT	CASSAQDSSSPLHF
TRBV6-6	TRBJ1-1	11	.	.	TGTGCCAGCGCAGCCGGGACCCGGGCTTTCTTT	CASAAGTRAFF
TRBV20-1	TRBJ1-4	13	.	.	TGCAGTGCCGGCCCACAGCTAAATGAAAAACTGTTTTTT	CSAGPQLNEKLFF
TRBV7-9	TRBJ2-1	18	TRBD1	.	TGTGCCAGCAGCAACCGGGACAGGGGTGATTATACCTACAATGAGCAGTTCTTC	CASSNRDRGDYTYNEQFF
TRBV20-1	TRBJ2-6	11	.	.	TGCAGTGCCCCTGGGGCCAACGTCCTGACTTTC	CSAPGANVLTF